A single sample is the source of the 9 T cell receptor beta chains below, sequenced in a study of blood T cell repertoires in COVID-19. Profiled with immunoSEQ multiplex PCR; TCRdb holds only in-frame clones, not every one. The sample lists 200,000 or so clones, 65% to 85% seen once, with roughly 7% in the top ten. Sequencing input: PBMCs or T cells enriched from blood (not recorded which). The receptor set was obtained from a man aged 40-49 years who had recovered from COVID-19.

The chain has TRBV6-5 and TRBJ1-2; 7 nucleotides align to TRBD1. CDR3 length: 15 amino acids. Germline V gene sequence: CDR1 MNHEY, CDR2 SVGAGI. Trimming removed 2 bases from V and 4 bases from J; junction bases left unmatched: 7. The CDR3 protein is CASSYGRGGSYGYTF. Written as DNA, the CDR3 is TGTGCCAGCAGTTACGGCCGAGGGGGCAGCTATGGCTACACCTTC.

The rearrangement links TRBV7-2 to TRBJ1-5, with 7 bases fitting TRBD1. The CDR3 is 15 residues long. With 3 bases clipped from V and 2 bases from J, the junction kept 4 bases outside the gene matches. Germline values: CDR1 SGHTA, CDR2 FQGNSA. In DNA, the CDR3 is TGTGCCAGCAGCTTTCTCCAGGGGGGCAATCAGCCCCAGCATTTT. This encodes CASSFLQGGNQPQHF.

This clone was detected only a few times. CDR3 nucleotides: TGTGCCAGTAGTACCACCCGACAGGGGGCGGATGAAAAACTGTTTTTT. Protein: CASSTTRQGADEKLFF. The V call is TRBV19, the J call TRBJ1-4; TRBD1 matches 10 bases. CDR1 and CDR2 (germline): LNHDA, SQIVND (reference sequence). Trimming at V came to 4 bases and at J to 6 bases, leaving 8 bases not matched to a gene. The CDR3 extends over 16 amino acids.

This clone was picked up a small number of times. This sequence joins TRBV30 and TRBJ1-2; 8 nucleotides agree with TRBD1. Germline lookup yields CDR1 GTSNPN and CDR2 SVGIG (reference sequence). This CDR3 has 13 amino acids. V was pared by 2 bases and J by 7 bases, with 6 bases of the junction left unmatched. The CDR3 DNA reads as TGTGCCTGGAGTAGGGACAGGCCAATTGGCTACACCTTC. This encodes CAWSRDRPIGYTF.

This clone was counted between two and nine times. J is TRBJ1-5 and V is TRBV5-5; 7 nucleotides align to TRBD1. This CDR3 comprises 16 residues. CDR1 is SGHKS, CDR2 YYEKEE, per germline (reference sequence). With V trimmed by 0 bases and J by 6 bases, 9 bases remained unmatched. CDR3 sequence reads: CASSLEYRGSGQPQHF. The DNA for the CDR3 is TGTGCCAGCAGCTTGGAGTACAGGGGAAGTGGTCAGCCCCAGCATTTT.

This rearrangement joins TRBV30 to TRBJ1-1; 9 nucleotides line up with TRBD1. Germline lookup yields CDR1 GTSNPN and CDR2 SVGIG (reference sequence). This CDR3 is 14 amino acids long. V was clipped by 0 bases and J by 3 bases; unmatched bases: 2. Here the CDR3 DNA reads TGTGCCTGGAGTGTGGGGACAGGGTACACTGAAGCTTTCTTT. The encoded protein is CAWSVGTGYTEAFF.

The V gene is TRBV7-9, the J gene TRBJ2-3, with TRBD2 identical over 7 bases. Unmatched junction bases numbered 2, after V lost 5 bases and J lost 0 bases. The CDR3 consists of 14 residues. CDR1 and CDR2 (germline): SEHNR, FQNEAQ (reference sequence). CDR3 in amino acids: CASSPSGSTDTQYF. The CDR3 DNA follows: TGTGCCAGCAGCCCTAGCGGCAGCACAGATACGCAGTATTTT.

This chain uses TRBV6-2 or TRBV6-3 with TRBJ2-5, with a possible D match to TRBD1 (6 bases). Trimming removed 4 bases from V and 2 bases from J, with 11 bases in between. Germline V CDR1 and CDR2: MNHEY, SVGEGT. The CDR3 totals 14 residues. CDR3 DNA: TGTGCCAGCAGTTTGGACAGATATCAAGAGACCCAGTACTTC. This translates into CASSLDRYQETQYF.

This clone was recorded only once. V gene TRBV4-1 combines with J gene TRBJ1-5; D not certain. V was clipped by 4 bases and J by 4 bases, with 11 bases between them. The CDR3 covers 14 residues. Per germline, CDR1 MGHRA and CDR2 YSYEKL. In DNA, the CDR3 is TGCGCCAGCAGCCGCCAGGAAGATAATCAGCCCCAGCATTTT. Translating gives CASSRQEDNQPQHF.